This TCR beta chain appears in the sequencing data of a study of blood T cell repertoires in COVID-19 (dated by TCRdb to 2018 to 2020). Background for the entire study: Samples from collaborators originated in the United States, Italy and Spain and spanned both the acute and convalescent phases of COVID-19. The repertoires were released in a freely available public database intended as a resource for research on the immune response to SARS-CoV-2. The sample metadata nearly always contained a de-identified subject ID, COVID-19 status, age in years and sex. The material from the prospective study consisted of cDNA or gDNA derived from T cells, B-cell-depleted T cells, or PBMCs. HLA class I and class II types, where available, came from metadata supplied by the sample provider rather than from assay-based typing. Deeply sampled blood TCRbeta repertoires from subjects exposed to, actively infected with, or recovered from COVID-19 were included in the dataset. Samples came from the ongoing ImmuneRACE study (first 160 participants) plus 1,254 subjects from 6 global collaborators. The study at large found these results: The quantity of clinical and demographic metadata differed by source and by participant and was supplied without curation.

The immunoSEQ Assay, a bias-controlled multiplex PCR, was used to amplify TCRbeta CDR3 regions from genomic DNA. The paper's data handling went like this. Within the assay, amplification of reference gene primers was used to estimate how many nucleated cells each sample contained. To quantify the absolute abundance of each unique TCRbeta CDR3 rearrangement, sequence reads were collapsed and filtered. Productive Simpson clonality was computed per sample as the square root of Simpson's diversity index over productive rearrangements. TCRdb retrieved this table from immuneACCESS and kept in-frame rearrangements only. Not all clones are present; in checked studies, unresolved V genes account for under half, and no reason is known for the remainder. V, J and clone size are taken as reported in that table, and D and trimming were inferred from the DNA itself. The sample table lists more than 200,000 clones, 81% of them with a count of one. About 8% of the sample goes to the ten largest clones.

The collaborating institutions used their own protocols to collect whole blood in K2EDTA tubes. For TCRbeta analysis, collaborator samples were shipped as frozen whole blood, as isolated PBMCs, or as DNA extracted from either sample type. A note on this clone: What this receptor recognizes is not known. No base qualities exist here, and no much larger clone lies one base off it.

The TCR was taken from a woman older than 75 with acute or convalescent COVID-19. The sample comprised peripheral blood.

The CDR3 sequence is CASSLGQAFTTTEAFF. The nucleotide sequence reads as follows: TGTGCCAGCAGCTTAGGACAGGCGTTCACTACTACTGAAGCTTTCTTT. The chain couples TRBV7-8 to TRBJ1-1; tentative D gene TRBD1, with 6 bases matching. The germline V gene provides CDR1 SGHVS and CDR2 FQNEAQ. The CDR3 spans 16 residues, from the cysteine through the phenylalanine. The kept DNA is CDR3 alone, 48 bases in frame from the first base. Trimming removed 1 base from V and 5 bases from J, leaving 17 bases between the germline ends.